This T cell receptor (beta chain) emerged from a study of regulatory T cells in long-lasting Graves disease. Study overall: Antithyroid drugs had been taken under 3 months by newly diagnosed Graves' patients. Study-level findings and limits: Researchers examined only peripheral blood and not thyroid tissue.

CDR3-region Arm-PCR and iRepertoire HTBI primers produced the TCR beta libraries. TCRdb used MiXCR to reprocess the multiplex PCR reads, holding one entry per CDR3 protein. The sample comprises about 460,000 distinct CDR3 sequences, roughly 15% of which are singletons, and roughly 15% rests with the top ten. CDR1 is SQVTM and CDR2 is ANQGSEA in the germline V gene. The CDR3 length is 14 residues. J lost 8 bases, V lost 7 bases, and 5 bases had no gene match. Time point noted: newly diagnosed GD, antithyroid drugs for less than 3 months. Making the TCR library involved RNA that had been extracted from PBMCs. This clonotype was detected ten times or more. Its antigen is as yet unknown. The same data also contributed to another study, on T cells in Graves' hyperthyroidism and ophthalmopathy. This second report adds: HTBI primers were the set used in a first-round RT-PCR of the TCR CDR3.

The TCR sequence derives from a woman aged 50 to 65 with Graves disease. This rearrangement joins TRBV29-1 to TRBJ2-1; 16 bases are a match to TRBD2. This specimen consisted of peripheral blood mononuclear cells (PBMCs), obtained at new diagnosis, from a patient treated with antithyroid drugs. DNA for the CDR3: TGCAGCGGGGGACTAGCGGGAGGGCCCCATGAGCAGTTCTTC. Translation: CSGGLAGGPHEQFF.